Here is one T cell receptor beta chain with its context. The sample originates from a study of blood T cell repertoires in COVID-19. In the study overall: Researchers got acute and convalescent COVID-19 samples from the United States, Italy and Spain. Nucleic acid was either cDNA or gDNA, and it came from T cells, B-cell-depleted T cells, or PBMCs.

Per the original methods: Using reference gene primer amplification, nucleated cell counts were estimated. The assay was immunoSEQ multiplex PCR, and TCRdb's table has in-frame clones only and misses some. Clone size and the V and J calls come from that table; the DNA yielded D and trimming. The sample consists of about 160,000 clones, 60% to 80% of them appearing once. V lost 5 bases and J 4 bases, leaving 9 bases between the germline ends. The germline CDR1 and CDR2 sequences are LNHDA and SQIVND (reference sequence). The CDR3 covers 13 residues. The V call is TRBV19, the J call TRBJ1-5; no clear D. The TCR was taken from a man aged 65-85 years with acute or convalescent COVID-19. The source material was peripheral blood. CDR3 loop: CASSPPVNQPQHF. The DNA of the CDR3 is TGTGCCAGTAGTCCCCCGGTTAATCAGCCCCAGCATTTT.